The source of this T cell receptor (beta chain) is a study of CD8+CD57+ T cells in acquired aplastic anemia. Study as a whole: Roughly 3.2 ug was the average amount of DNA from sorted CD4+ and CD8+ cells.

For sequencing, patients were chosen who had shown expansion of CD8+CD57+ cells by flow cytometry. The patients, all of them, had severe acquired aplastic anemia. The blood sampling took place in patients who had so far received no therapy. According to the study, genomic DNA was the template for TCR beta VDJ and CDR3 profiling. TCRdb fed the reads into MiXCR, producing one record per CDR3 protein. There are around 200,000 distinct CDR3 sequences in the sample; nearly 50% occur only once, and 9.7% lies in the top ten. The germline V and J ends were trimmed by 6 bases and 7 bases, with 9 bases remaining between them. The CDR3 runs to 11 residues. Germline values: CDR1 MNHEY, CDR2 SMNVEV (reference sequence).

The clonotype comes from a human donor with aplastic anemia. V is TRBV27 and J is TRBJ1-2; D may be TRBD1 (5 bases). Sequences were obtained from sorted CD4+, CD8+, or CD8+CD57+ T cells (not recorded which) from PBMCs. The CDR3 sequence: CASRTRAGYTF. The DNA for the CDR3 is TGTGCCAGCAGAACCAGGGCTGGCTACACCTTC.